One sample yielded the 29 T cell receptor beta chains listed below, sequenced in a study of T cell clonotyping in hematopoietic cell transplantation. Clones were sequenced by immunoSEQ multiplex PCR, and TCRdb holds only the in-frame ones, with some missing. The sample carries 15,000 to 20,000 clones, around 90% recorded once. The sample taken for sequencing was peripheral blood mononuclear cells. These receptors came from a middle-aged man in good health. Some clones in this sample may be carry-over from other donors' samples.

The chain employs TRBV4-3 and TRBJ2-3; TRBD2 matches at 9 bases. Germline lookup yields CDR1 LGHNA and CDR2 YSLEER. V trimming: 4 bases; J trimming: 6 bases; junction bases outside the gene matches: 8. This CDR3 comprises 15 residues. CDR3 amino acids: CASSPAGGLGDTQYF. CDR3 coding DNA: TGCGCCAGCAGCCCAGCGGGAGGATTGGGGGATACGCAGTATTTT.

This chain connects TRBV9 to TRBJ2-1; possibly TRBD1 or TRBD2 for D (5 bases each). Germline V CDR1 and CDR2: SGDLS, YYNGEE. V shed 4 bases and J shed 2 bases, with 13 bases lying between them. The CDR3 covers 15 residues. CDR3 in amino acids: CASSSRDPAYNEQFF. DNA of the CDR3: TGTGCCAGCAGCTCCCGGGACCCGGCCTACAATGAGCAGTTCTTC.

This sequence joins TRBV7-3 and TRBJ1-3, with 8 nucleotides matching TRBD1. CDR3 length equals 14 residues. Germline V CDR1 and CDR2: SGHTA, FQGTGA. V was clipped by 5 bases and J by 4 bases; unmatched bases: 4. The CDR3 DNA reads TGTGCCAGCAGCCCGTCAGGGGGCGGAAACACCATATATTTT. It is translated as CASSPSGGGNTIYF. Complete variable domain (other parts from reference TRBV7-3 and TRBJ1-3): GAGVSQTPSNKVTEKGKYVELRCDPISGHTALYWYRQSLGQGPEFLIYFQGTGAADDSGLPNDRFFAVRPEGSVSTLKIQRTERGDSAVYLCASSPSGGGNTIYFGEGSWLTVV.

CDR3 DNA sequence: TGTGCCAGCAGCCCGCATAGAGCTGAAAGAAACAATGAGCAGTTCTTC. It yields the protein CASSPHRAERNNEQFF. V usage is TRBV4-2 and J usage is TRBJ2-1; D remains ambiguous. Trimming cost V 4 bases and J 5 bases, with 18 bases left between them. CDR1 and CDR2 (germline): LGHNA, YNFKEQ. The CDR3 runs to 16 residues.

This clone has only a few counts. Different DNA sequences within this sample yield the same CDR3. The chain's CDR3 is CASSQGTGESEKLFF. Here the CDR3 DNA reads TGCGCCAGCAGCCAGGGAACAGGGGAAAGTGAAAAACTGTTTTTT. V gene TRBV4-3 combines with J gene TRBJ1-4, with 7 bases lining up with TRBD1. Germline V gives CDR1 LGHNA, CDR2 YSLEER. The CDR3 covers 15 residues. The V and J ends lost 3 bases and 7 bases, in that order; junction bases with no gene match: 8.

The J gene is TRBJ1-5, the V gene TRBV19; the D is unclear. CDR1 LNHDA and CDR2 SQIVND come from the germline V gene (reference sequence). The CDR3 has 14 amino acids. V dropped 3 bases and J dropped 3 bases, with 9 bases sitting between them. CDR3 coding DNA: TGTGCCAGTAGTATCCCACACATCAATCAGCCCCAGCATTTT. It translates to CASSIPHINQPQHF.

The sample holds one count of this clone. The chain is built from TRBV5-1 and TRBJ2-7, with TRBD2 identical over 8 bases. J lost 4 bases, V lost 4 bases, and 13 bases had no gene match. This CDR3 comprises 16 residues. Germline V CDR1 and CDR2: SGHRS, YFSETQ. The CDR3 sequence is CASSPREAGVKYEQYF. DNA of the CDR3: TGCGCCAGCAGCCCCAGGGAAGCGGGAGTAAAATACGAGCAGTACTTC.

The chain recombines TRBV25-1 with TRBJ2-3; the match to TRBD1 covers 7 bases. Trimming removed 8 bases from V and 1 base from J; junction bases left unmatched: 6. The V gene's germline CDR1 is MGHDK and CDR2 SYGVNS. This CDR3 is 14 amino acids long. Written as DNA, the CDR3 is TGTGCCAGCTCAACAGGGGTTGGCACAGATACGCAGTATTTT. Translating gives CASSTGVGTDTQYF.

The chain couples TRBV7-9 to TRBJ2-3, with TRBD2 identical over 10 bases. The CDR3 consists of 18 residues. The V gene end was trimmed by 1 base and the J gene end by 3 bases; junction bases not matched to a gene: 10. Germline V gene data show CDR1 as SEHNR and CDR2 as FQNEAQ (reference sequence). In nucleotides, the CDR3 is TGTGCCAGCAGCTTAGGCGGCCTAGCGGGAGCTAATACAGATACGCAGTATTTT. Translating it yields CASSLGGLAGANTDTQYF. Variable domain in full (rest from reference TRBV7-9 and TRBJ2-3): DTGVSQNPRHKITKRGQNVTFRCDPISEHNRLYWYRQTLGQGPEFLTYFQNEAQLEKSRLLSDRFSAERPKGSFSTLEIQRTEQGDSAMYLCASSLGGLAGANTDTQYFGPGTRLTVL.

J is TRBJ1-4 and V is TRBV6-1, with 7 bases identical to TRBD1. CDR3 size: 15 residues. Germline V CDR1 and CDR2: MNHNS, SASEGT. V lost 3 bases to trimming and J lost 8 bases; unmatched junction nucleotides: 9. The CDR3 loop is CASSDHPRGGEKLFF. The CDR3 region has the DNA TGTGCCAGCAGTGACCATCCCAGGGGGGGAGAAAAACTGTTTTTT.

The chain is built from TRBV11-3 and TRBJ2-1; either TRBD1 or TRBD2 may supply D (6 bases each). The germline V and J ends were trimmed by 2 bases and 8 bases, with 10 bases remaining between them. This CDR3 is 13 amino acids long. Germline V gene sequence: CDR1 SGHNT, CDR2 YENEEA. The CDR3 nucleotides read TGTGCCAGCAGCTTAAGGGGGGAGGATGAGCAGTTCTTC. Translated: CASSLRGEDEQFF. Based on the CDR3 plus reference TRBV11-3 and TRBJ2-1, the full variable domain is EAGVVQSPRYKIIEKKQPVAFWCNPISGHNTLYWYLQNLGQGPELLIRYENEEAVDDSQLPKDRFSAERLKGVDSTLKIQPAELGDSAVYLCASSLRGEDEQFFGPGTRLTVL.

The chain recombines TRBV30 with TRBJ1-2, with a possible D match to TRBD1 (5 bases). The CDR3 consists of 15 residues. Germline CDR1 reads GTSNPN; CDR2 reads SVGIG (reference sequence). V was clipped by 0 bases and J by 4 bases, with 15 bases between them. The CDR3 region has the DNA TGTGCCTGGAGTGTACCGGGGCAGGCCGGCTATGGCTACACCTTC. The encoded protein is CAWSVPGQAGYGYTF.

This chain connects TRBV5-6 to TRBJ2-7; the D is unclear. Trimming left V 0 bases short and J 7 bases short, with 11 bases between. The germline gives CDR1 SGHDT, CDR2 YYEEEE. The CDR3 consists of 13 residues. The CDR3, as DNA: TGTGCCAGCAGCTTGGTTCCCCATGGAGAGCAGTACTTC. Protein sequence: CASSLVPHGEQYF.

The chain carries TRBV30 and TRBJ2-1; the D is unclear. V lost 2 bases to trimming and J lost 5 bases, with 7 bases between them. From germline, CDR1 is GTSNPN and CDR2 SVGIG (reference sequence). The CDR3 contains 12 residues. As DNA, the CDR3 is TGTGCCTGGAGTAGGCTGAACAATGAGCAGTTCTTC. The encoded protein is CAWSRLNNEQFF.

Here the CDR3 DNA reads TGTGCCAGCAGCTTACCTAGACTAGCGGGAGCTAACGAGCAGTACTTC. Translating gives CASSLPRLAGANEQYF. The genes are TRBV7-8 and TRBJ2-7, with 12 bases that match TRBD2. Germline V gives CDR1 SGHVS, CDR2 FQNEAQ. The CDR3 runs to 16 residues. The ends lost 2 bases at V and 5 bases at J; junction bases unmatched: 7. Full variable domain (missing parts from reference TRBV7-8 and TRBJ2-7): GAGVSQSPRYKVAKRGQDVALRCDPISGHVSLFWYQQALGQGPEFLTYFQNEAQLDKSGLPSDRFFAERPEGSVSTLKIQRTQQEDSAVYLCASSLPRLAGANEQYFGPGTRLTVT.

This chain joins TRBV7-2 and TRBJ2-7; D gene uncertain. The CDR3 runs 14 residues. V lost 5 bases, J lost 6 bases, and 17 bases lay in between. CDR1 and CDR2 from the germline V gene are SGHTA and FQGNSA. CDR3 bases: TGTGCCAGCAGCCCCCAGATTAAGCCGGGCGAGCAGTACTTC. Its protein product is CASSPQIKPGEQYF.

V usage is TRBV13 and J usage is TRBJ2-7, with TRBD2 matching over 10 bases. The V gene end was trimmed by 0 bases and the J gene end by 4 bases; junction bases not matched to a gene: 3. The CDR3 totals 15 residues. Per the germline V gene, CDR1 is PRHDT and CDR2 is FYEKMQ (reference sequence). CDR3 sequence reads: CASSLGLAGVYEQYF. CDR3 DNA sequence: TGTGCCAGCAGCTTAGGGCTAGCGGGAGTTTACGAGCAGTACTTC. Full variable domain (missing parts from reference TRBV13 and TRBJ2-7): AAGVIQSPRHLIKEKRETATLKCYPIPRHDTVYWYQQGPGQDPQFLISFYEKMQSDKGSIPDRFSAQQFSDYHSELNMSSLELGDSALYFCASSLGLAGVYEQYFGPGTRLTVT.

The CDR3 DNA follows: TGTGCCTGGAGTGTTGGGGGGCGCGGGCAGCCCCAGCATTTT. Residues: CAWSVGGRGQPQHF. The J gene is TRBJ1-5, the V gene TRBV30; D is perhaps TRBD1 (6 bases). CDR1 and CDR2 (germline): GTSNPN, SVGIG (reference sequence). V shed 0 bases and J shed 7 bases, with 13 bases lying between them. CDR3 length: 14 residues. Supplemented by reference TRBV30 and TRBJ1-5, the full variable domain reads SQTIHQWPATLVQPVGSPLSLECTVEGTSNPNLYWYRQAAGRGLQLLFYSVGIGQISSEVPQNLSASRPQDRQFILSSKKLLLSDSGFYLCAWSVGGRGQPQHFGDGTRLSIL.

V gene TRBV7-9 combines with J gene TRBJ2-1; possible D gene TRBD1, 6 bases. Trimming pared 2 bases from V and 7 bases from J, leaving 9 bases between. The CDR3 spans 13 residues. Looked up from germline, CDR1 is SEHNR and CDR2 is FQNEAQ (reference sequence). The CDR3 sequence is CASSLPGTNEQFF. CDR3 bases: TGTGCCAGCAGCTTACCCGGGACAAATGAGCAGTTCTTC. Filled out from reference TRBV7-9 and TRBJ2-1, the complete variable domain reads DTGVSQNPRHKITKRGQNVTFRCDPISEHNRLYWYRQTLGQGPEFLTYFQNEAQLEKSRLLSDRFSAERPKGSFSTLEIQRTEQGDSAMYLCASSLPGTNEQFFGPGTRLTVL.

The J gene is TRBJ1-2, the V gene TRBV7-9, with D hard to call. CDR3 length: 12 amino acids. Per germline, CDR1 SEHNR and CDR2 FQNEAQ (reference sequence). V lost 3 bases, J lost 3 bases, and 5 bases lay in between. The CDR3 protein is CASSFWDYGYTF. CDR3 nucleotides: TGTGCCAGCAGCTTCTGGGACTATGGCTACACCTTC.

The rearrangement joins TRBV11-3 to TRBJ2-3; no reliable D call. The germline V gene encodes CDR1 SGHNT and CDR2 YENEEA. The V and J ends lost 5 bases and 6 bases respectively, with 6 bases between them. The CDR3 extends over 11 amino acids. This chain's CDR3 is CASSEGDTQYF. The CDR3 region has the DNA TGTGCCAGCAGCGAAGGGGATACGCAGTATTTT. Together with reference TRBV11-3 and TRBJ2-3, the CDR3 gives the full variable domain: EAGVVQSPRYKIIEKKQPVAFWCNPISGHNTLYWYLQNLGQGPELLIRYENEEAVDDSQLPKDRFSAERLKGVDSTLKIQPAELGDSAVYLCASSEGDTQYFGPGTRLTVL.

The V gene is TRBV4-3, the J gene TRBJ1-5; 7 bases agree with TRBD1. In germline, CDR1 is LGHNA, CDR2 YSLEER. The CDR3 has 14 amino acids. With 1 base clipped from V and 6 bases from J, the junction kept 3 bases outside the gene matches. CDR3 region: CASSQGQGVQPQHF. The DNA of the CDR3 is TGCGCCAGCAGCCAAGGGCAGGGGGTTCAGCCCCAGCATTTT.

V usage is TRBV11-2 and J usage is TRBJ2-7; a weak D match, TRBD1 (6 bases). CDR1 and CDR2 from the germline V gene are SGHAT and FQNNGV. V lost 5 bases, J lost 4 bases, and 21 bases lay in between. This CDR3 is built from 16 residues. Here the CDR3 DNA reads TGTGCCAGCAGCCCCGCCCCCGACAGGCGAGGATACGAGCAGTACTTC. Its translation is CASSPAPDRRGYEQYF.

The genes are TRBV19 and TRBJ2-7; 9 bases map to TRBD1. V trimming: 3 bases; J trimming: 2 bases; junction bases outside the gene matches: 2. CDR3 length: 14 amino acids. Germline CDR1 LNHDA, CDR2 SQIVND (reference sequence). The CDR3 reads CASSIGTGTYEQYF. The CDR3 nucleotides are TGTGCCAGTAGTATTGGGACAGGGACCTACGAGCAGTACTTC.

The chain couples TRBV10-2 to TRBJ2-2; 10 nucleotides line up with TRBD2. V shed 10 bases, J shed 7 bases, and the junction held 12 bases outside the gene matches. This CDR3 contains 15 residues. CDR1 and CDR2 (germline): WSHSY, SAAADI. The CDR3 DNA reads as TGCGCCATCCATCGGAGCGGGGGGGCCGGCGGGGAGCTGTTTTTT. This sequence encodes CAIHRSGGAGGELFF.

The V call is TRBV27, the J call TRBJ1-6; D is possibly TRBD1 (6 bases). The V gene lost 7 bases and the J gene lost 7 bases, with 14 bases spanning the gap. CDR1 and CDR2 from the germline V gene are MNHEY and SMNVEV (reference sequence). The CDR3 extends over 14 amino acids. This CDR3 is CASTPAGVNSPLHF. The CDR3 nucleotides are TGTGCCAGCACCCCCGCAGGGGTGAATTCACCCCTCCACTTT.

This chain links TRBV28 with TRBJ2-4; maybe TRBD1 (5 bases). With 5 bases removed from V and 0 bases from J, the gap between germline ends came to 23 bases. CDR1 is MDHEN and CDR2 is SYDVKM in the germline V gene. This CDR3 is built from 19 residues. The CDR3 nucleotides read TGTGCCAGCAGTCCGACCAAACAGGCCAGAATTCTAGCCAAAAACATTCAGTACTTC. Amino acid sequence: CASSPTKQARILAKNIQYF. Combining the CDR3 with reference TRBV28 and TRBJ2-4 gives the whole variable domain DVKVTQSSRYLVKRTGEKVFLECVQDMDHENMFWYRQDPGLGLRLIYFSYDVKMKEKGDIPEGYSVSREKKERFSLILESASTNQTSMYLCASSPTKQARILAKNIQYFGAGTRLSVL.

This rearrangement joins TRBV30 to TRBJ2-3; 8 bases are shared with TRBD1. The V gene's germline CDR1 is GTSNPN and CDR2 SVGIG (reference sequence). The CDR3 loop spans 16 amino acids. Trimming cost V 0 bases and J 3 bases; bases outside gene matches: 8. The CDR3 loop reads CAWSVGAGGLTDTQYF. The CDR3 DNA sequence: TGTGCCTGGAGTGTAGGGGCAGGGGGCTTGACAGATACGCAGTATTTT.

The V gene is TRBV6-5, the J gene TRBJ2-1; D gene unclear. The germline V and J ends were trimmed by 6 bases and 5 bases, with 11 bases remaining between them. The CDR3 covers 13 residues. Per the germline V gene, CDR1 is MNHEY and CDR2 is SVGAGI. The CDR3 sequence is CASSPPQDNEQFF. The CDR3 region has the DNA TGTGCCAGCAGCCCCCCCCAAGACAATGAGCAGTTCTTC.